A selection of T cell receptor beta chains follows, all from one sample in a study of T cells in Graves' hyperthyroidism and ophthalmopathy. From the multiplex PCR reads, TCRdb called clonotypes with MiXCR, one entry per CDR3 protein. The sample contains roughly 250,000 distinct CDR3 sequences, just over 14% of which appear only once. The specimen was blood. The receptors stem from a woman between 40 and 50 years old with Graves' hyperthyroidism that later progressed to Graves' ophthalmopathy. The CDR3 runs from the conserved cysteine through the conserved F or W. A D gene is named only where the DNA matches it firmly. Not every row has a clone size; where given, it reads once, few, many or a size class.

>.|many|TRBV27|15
CASRGRGISNQPQHF
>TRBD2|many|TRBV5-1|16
CASSPGVAGGGETQYF
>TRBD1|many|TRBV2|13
CASRGRQGTEAFF
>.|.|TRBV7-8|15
CASSPQRLSYNEQFF
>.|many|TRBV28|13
CASKGGKGETQYF
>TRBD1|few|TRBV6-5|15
CASSYLDRVYQPQHF
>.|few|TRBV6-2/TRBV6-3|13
CASREGFSYEQYF
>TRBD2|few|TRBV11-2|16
CASSFGLAGNAGELFF
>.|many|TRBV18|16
CATTMGPRQFTGELFF
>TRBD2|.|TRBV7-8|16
CASSVVTSGRGETQYF
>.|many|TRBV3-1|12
CASSQDTYEQYF
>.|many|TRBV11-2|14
CASSSIRRTDTQYF
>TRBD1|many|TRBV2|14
CASTGGPNTGELFF
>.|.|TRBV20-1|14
CSARKDSSNTEAFF
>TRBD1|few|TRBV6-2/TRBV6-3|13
CASSDRGMYEQYF
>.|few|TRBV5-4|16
CASSPSWGLSNQPQHF
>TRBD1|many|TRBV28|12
CASLGQAYEQYF
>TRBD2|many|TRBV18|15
CASSPQRGHTGELFF
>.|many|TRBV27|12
CASSTHGTEAFF
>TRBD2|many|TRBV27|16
CASRYKGLAGFGELFF
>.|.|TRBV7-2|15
CASSPESLTYTEQFF
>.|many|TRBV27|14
CASSFGHLVNEQFF
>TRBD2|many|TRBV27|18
CASNGKEGLAGNGNEQFF
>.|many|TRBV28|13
CASGPSSYNEQFF
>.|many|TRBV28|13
CASSFGQNTEAFF
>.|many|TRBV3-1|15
CASSQDVVRNTEAFF
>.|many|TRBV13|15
CASSSGDTGANVLTF
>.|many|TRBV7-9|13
CASSARVGYEQYF
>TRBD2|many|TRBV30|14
CAWSASGAPYEQYF
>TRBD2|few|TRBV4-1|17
CASSQAIPGLAGVAQYF
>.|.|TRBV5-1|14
CASRQGTSNEKLFF
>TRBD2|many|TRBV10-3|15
CAISRLAGGPGEQFF
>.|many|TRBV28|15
CASSSSGQVGSPLHF
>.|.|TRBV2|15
CASSRRGRDYNEQFF
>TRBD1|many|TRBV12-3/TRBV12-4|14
CASRRQGSGTEAFF
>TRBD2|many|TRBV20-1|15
CSATWGLVSYNEQFF
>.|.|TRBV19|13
CASLSGIGNEQFF
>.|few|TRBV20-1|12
CSARLASYEQYF
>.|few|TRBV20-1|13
CSARVVGQGEQYF
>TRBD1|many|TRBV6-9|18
CASSYSTGGSGVNQPQHF
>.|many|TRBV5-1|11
CASRGNTEAFF
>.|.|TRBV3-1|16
CASSGSLVHLNTEAFF
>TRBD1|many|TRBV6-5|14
CASSNGQGAEKLFF
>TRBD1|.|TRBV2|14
CASSETGAYTEAFF
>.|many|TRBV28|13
CASSLRSLDTQYF
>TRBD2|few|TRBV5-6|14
CASSLVGLRGEQFF